This passage covers 17 T cell receptor beta chains from one sample sequenced in a study of T cell responses to AZD1222 COVID-19 vaccine. The assay was immunoSEQ multiplex PCR, and TCRdb's table has in-frame clones only and misses some. The sample yields some 100,000 clones, more than 75% seen once. The input for sequencing was peripheral blood, taken on day 0 of AZD1222 vaccination. These receptors all stem from an adult in good health.

This rearrangement joins TRBV15 to TRBJ2-7; 7 bases are a match to TRBD1. The CDR3 is made up of 16 amino acids. The trim removed 2 bases at V and 5 bases at J, leaving 12 bases unmatched. Germline V CDR1 and CDR2: LNHNV, YYDKDF (reference sequence). DNA of the CDR3: TGTGCCACCAGCAGACCCCCTTCGACAGGGCGGAACGAGCAGTACTTC. Its protein product is CATSRPPSTGRNEQYF. The entire variable domain, with the rest obtained from reference TRBV15 and TRBJ2-7, is as follows: DAMVIQNPRYQVTQFGKPVTLSCSQTLNHNVMYWYQQKSSQAPKLLFHYYDKDFNNEADTPDNFQSRRPNTSFCFLDIRSPGLGDTAMYLCATSRPPSTGRNEQYFGPGTRLTVT.

This sequence joins TRBV18 and TRBJ2-1; 9 bases map to TRBD1. V trimming: 5 bases; J trimming: 7 bases; junction bases outside the gene matches: 6. The CDR3 is 14 residues long. Germline CDR1 reads KGHSH; CDR2 reads LQKENI. The CDR3 DNA reads TGTGCCAGCTCAGATAGGACAGGGGTTAATGAGCAGTTCTTC. This translates into CASSDRTGVNEQFF.

V gene TRBV27 combines with J gene TRBJ1-5, with D possibly TRBD1 on 5 matching bases. This CDR3 contains 14 residues. Germline V gene sequence: CDR1 MNHEY, CDR2 SMNVEV (reference sequence). The V end was cut by 2 bases, the J end by 2 bases, with 7 bases between. The CDR3: CASSLIRGNQPQHF. The CDR3 DNA follows: TGTGCCAGCAGTTTAATCAGGGGCAATCAGCCCCAGCATTTT.

This clone is a singleton in its sample. The J gene is TRBJ1-1, the V gene TRBV27; possible D gene TRBD1, 5 bases. The CDR3 loop spans 17 amino acids. The V end was cut by 7 bases, the J end by 3 bases, with 24 bases between. The V gene's germline CDR1 is MNHEY and CDR2 SMNVEV (reference sequence). CDR3 DNA sequence: TGTGCCAGCACCCTAAGTGGGACGGGTAGTAGGGACACTGAAGCTTTCTTT. Encoded protein: CASTLSGTGSRDTEAFF.

The chain is built from TRBV2 and TRBJ2-1; D is perhaps TRBD2 (7 bases). Germline V gene data show CDR1 as SNHLY and CDR2 as FYNNEI. The CDR3 extends over 14 amino acids. The V gene lost 5 bases and the J gene lost 4 bases, with 12 bases spanning the gap. This CDR3 reads CASSRGGVYNEQFF. CDR3 DNA sequence: TGTGCCAGCAGTAGGGGGGGGGTATACAATGAGCAGTTCTTC.

This chain connects TRBV6-6 to TRBJ2-1, with D perhaps TRBD2 (6 bases). Between the trimmed V and J ends, which lost 6 bases and 4 bases, there was a span of 19 bases. Germline values: CDR1 MNHNY, CDR2 SVGAGI (reference sequence). This CDR3 is 16 amino acids long. CDR3 protein: CASRPVWAGLYNEQFF. DNA for the CDR3: TGTGCCAGCAGGCCGGTTTGGGCAGGACTATACAATGAGCAGTTCTTC.

The chain has TRBV7-2 and TRBJ1-3, with TRBD1 matching over 7 bases. CDR1 is SGHTA, CDR2 FQGNSA, per germline. Unmatched junction bases numbered 2, after V lost 3 bases and J lost 0 bases. CDR3 length: 15 residues. DNA of the CDR3: TGTGCCAGCAGCTTCGACAGGGTCTCTGGAAACACCATATATTTT. It specifies CASSFDRVSGNTIYF.

The chain has TRBV5-1 and TRBJ1-1; maybe TRBD1 (6 bases). The CDR3 contains 16 residues. CDR1 is SGHRS and CDR2 is YFSETQ in the germline V gene. Trimming shortened V by 2 bases and J by 2 bases, and 16 bases separated the two germline ends. The CDR3 loop is CASSLFQGIGNTEAFF. As DNA, the CDR3 is TGCGCCAGCAGCTTATTTCAGGGGATTGGTAACACTGAAGCTTTCTTT.

The V call is TRBV5-5, the J call TRBJ1-5; D unclear. Trimming removed 4 bases from V and 0 bases from J, with 5 bases in between. Germline-derived CDR1 and CDR2 are SGHKS and YYEKEE (reference sequence). The CDR3 is made up of 13 amino acids. CDR3 region: CASSGSSNQPQHF. CDR3 DNA sequence: TGTGCCAGCAGCGGCTCTAGCAATCAGCCCCAGCATTTT.

This clone was seen a few times. This rearrangement joins TRBV5-5 to TRBJ1-3; maybe TRBD1 (6 bases). Germline CDR1 reads SGHKS; CDR2 reads YYEKEE (reference sequence). CDR3 length equals 16 residues. The V end was cut by 0 bases, the J end by 3 bases, with 13 bases between. The CDR3 sequence: CASSLAPGVGGNTIYF. The CDR3 DNA is TGTGCCAGCAGCTTGGCCCCAGGGGTTGGTGGAAACACCATATATTTT.

This clone was detected only once. This rearrangement joins TRBV15 to TRBJ1-2, with 7 bases that match TRBD1. CDR3 length equals 15 residues. Germline V gene sequence: CDR1 LNHNV, CDR2 YYDKDF (reference sequence). V lost 4 bases, J lost 7 bases, and 12 bases stayed unmatched. Here the CDR3 reads CATSKYLSDRAGYTF. For the CDR3, the DNA is TGTGCCACCAGCAAGTACCTAAGTGACAGGGCTGGCTACACCTTC.

The V and J genes are TRBV18 and TRBJ1-2; D uncertain. The CDR3 is 13 amino acids. V was trimmed by 3 bases and J by 4 bases, leaving 9 bases between them. Looked up from germline, CDR1 is KGHSH and CDR2 is LQKENI. CDR3 protein: CASSPPTIYGYTF. DNA of the CDR3: TGTGCCAGCTCACCTCCCACCATCTATGGCTACACCTTC.

This clone was seen a single time. The chain links TRBV28 to TRBJ2-1, with 9 bases identical to TRBD2. Trimming cost V 5 bases and J 4 bases; bases outside gene matches: 9. Germline assignment: CDR1 MDHEN and CDR2 SYDVKM. This CDR3 spans 16 amino acids. CDR3 residues: CASSPTGGGAYNEQFF. Here the CDR3 DNA reads TGTGCCAGCAGTCCGACGGGCGGGGGGGCTTACAATGAGCAGTTCTTC.

This clone was seen more than once but under ten times. The rearrangement joins TRBV12-3 or TRBV12-4 to TRBJ2-7; D gene ambiguous. The CDR3 has 13 residues. V lost 8 bases and J 0 bases, leaving 11 bases between the germline ends. The CDR3 DNA is TGTGCCAGCTCGACCCCGAGCTCCTACGAGCAGTACTTC. Amino acids: CASSTPSSYEQYF.

The chain uses TRBV19 and TRBJ2-2; D is tentatively TRBD1 or TRBD2 (6 bases each). Trimming took 7 bases from V and 2 from J, leaving 11 bases between them. Germline lookup yields CDR1 LNHDA and CDR2 SQIVND (reference sequence). This CDR3 has 14 residues. In DNA form, the CDR3 reads TGTGCCAGTAACCCGGGGGCAAACACCGGGGAGCTGTTTTTT. Protein product: CASNPGANTGELFF.

This rearrangement joins TRBV4-3 to TRBJ1-1, with D hard to call. This CDR3 is built from 13 residues. Per germline, CDR1 LGHNA and CDR2 YSLEER. Trimming took 3 bases from V and 1 from J, leaving 6 bases between them. The CDR3 bases are TGCGCCAGCAGCCACCGACCGAACACTGAAGCTTTCTTT. Translated, it gives CASSHRPNTEAFF.

The chain couples TRBV12-3 or TRBV12-4 to TRBJ2-7; D remains unclear. The germline V and J ends were trimmed by 2 bases and 6 bases, with 11 bases remaining between them. The CDR3 spans 13 residues. CDR3 region: CASSLLDFREQYF. The CDR3 DNA is TGTGCCAGCAGTTTACTGGATTTCCGCGAGCAGTACTTC.